The source of this T cell receptor (beta chain) is a study of T cell changes during pregnancy in multiple sclerosis. Germline lookup yields CDR1 LNHNV and CDR2 YYDKDF (reference sequence). V dropped 0 bases and J dropped 5 bases, with 19 bases sitting between them. CDR3 length: 17 amino acids. Sequencing used immunoSEQ multiplex PCR; TCRdb keeps in-frame clones, though not all of them. Of 50,000 to 60,000 clones in the sample, 75% to 95% were seen once. This clone was seen a single time. The V gene is TRBV15, the J gene TRBJ2-5; perhaps TRBD2 as D (6 bases). The receptor was derived from a female donor in good health, enrolled as a control in a pregnancy study. The input for sequencing was peripheral blood, taken after pregnancy. CDR3 nucleotides: TGTGCCACCAGCAGAGATTCTGGGGGATGGGAGGACGAGACCCAGTACTTC. It is translated as CATSRDSGGWEDETQYF. The full variable domain, its missing parts supplied by reference TRBV15 and TRBJ2-5, is DAMVIQNPRYQVTQFGKPVTLSCSQTLNHNVMYWYQQKSSQAPKLLFHYYDKDFNNEADTPDNFQSRRPNTSFCFLDIRSPGLGDTAMYLCATSRDSGGWEDETQYFGPGTRLLVL.